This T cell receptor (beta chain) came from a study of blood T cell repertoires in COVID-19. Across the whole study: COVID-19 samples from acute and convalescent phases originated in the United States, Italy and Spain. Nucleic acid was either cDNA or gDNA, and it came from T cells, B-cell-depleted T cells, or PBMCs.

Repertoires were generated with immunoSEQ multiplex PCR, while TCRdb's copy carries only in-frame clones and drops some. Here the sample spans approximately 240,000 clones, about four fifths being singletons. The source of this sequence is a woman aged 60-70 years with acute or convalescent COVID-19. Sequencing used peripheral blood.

CDR3 bases: TGTGCCAGCAGTGACGCGGGACTAGGGGTCGCCGAGCAGTACTTC. This gives the protein CASSDAGLGVAEQYF. The J gene is TRBJ2-7, the V gene TRBV6-1; 8 bases fit TRBD2. After removal of 3 bases from V and 6 bases from J, the junction contained 10 bases not matched to a gene. The germline gives CDR1 MNHNS, CDR2 SASEGT. The CDR3 extends over 15 amino acids.